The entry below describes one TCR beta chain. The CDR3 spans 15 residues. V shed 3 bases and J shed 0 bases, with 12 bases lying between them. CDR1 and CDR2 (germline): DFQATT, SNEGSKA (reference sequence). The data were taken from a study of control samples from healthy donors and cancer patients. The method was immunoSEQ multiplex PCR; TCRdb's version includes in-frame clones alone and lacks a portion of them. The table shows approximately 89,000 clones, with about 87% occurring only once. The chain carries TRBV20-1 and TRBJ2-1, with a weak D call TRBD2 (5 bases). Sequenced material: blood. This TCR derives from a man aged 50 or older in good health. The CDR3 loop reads CSASTRVSSYNEQFF. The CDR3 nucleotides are TGCAGTGCTAGTACGCGGGTGAGCTCCTACAATGAGCAGTTCTTC.